The 3 T cell receptor beta chains below were found in one sample sequenced in a study of blood T cell repertoires in COVID-19. This table comes from immunoSEQ multiplex PCR, and its TCRdb copy is limited to in-frame clones, with some not included. The sample contains about 150,000 clones, roughly 87% of which appear only once. Sequencing was carried out using PBMCs or T cells enriched from blood (not recorded which). The receptors derive from a woman aged 35 to 49 who had been exposed to COVID-19.

V usage is TRBV12-3 or TRBV12-4 and J usage is TRBJ2-7; no firm D call. V shed 5 bases and J shed 6 bases, with 11 bases lying between them. The CDR3 is 12 amino acids. The CDR3 reads CASSTGSGEQYF. In nucleotides, the CDR3 is TGTGCCAGCAGTACCGGATCGGGCGAGCAGTACTTC.

The chain has TRBV15 and TRBJ2-3; the match to TRBD2 covers 8 bases. The CDR3 has 15 amino acids. Germline assignment: CDR1 LNHNV and CDR2 YYDKDF (reference sequence). V shed 0 bases and J 3 bases; nucleotides not matched to a gene: 2. The CDR3 DNA sequence: TGTGCCACCAGCAGAGATCGGGGGGGAACAGATACGCAGTATTTT. Its translation: CATSRDRGGTDTQYF.

The rearrangement links TRBV6-1 to TRBJ1-1; 8 positions match TRBD1. CDR3 length: 15 amino acids. Unmatched junction bases numbered 7, after V lost 3 bases and J lost 4 bases. Germline CDR1 reads MNHNS; CDR2 reads SASEGT. CDR3 DNA: TGTGCCAGCAGTGAGGGCAGGGGGCTAGGCACTGAAGCTTTCTTT. Translation gives CASSEGRGLGTEAFF.